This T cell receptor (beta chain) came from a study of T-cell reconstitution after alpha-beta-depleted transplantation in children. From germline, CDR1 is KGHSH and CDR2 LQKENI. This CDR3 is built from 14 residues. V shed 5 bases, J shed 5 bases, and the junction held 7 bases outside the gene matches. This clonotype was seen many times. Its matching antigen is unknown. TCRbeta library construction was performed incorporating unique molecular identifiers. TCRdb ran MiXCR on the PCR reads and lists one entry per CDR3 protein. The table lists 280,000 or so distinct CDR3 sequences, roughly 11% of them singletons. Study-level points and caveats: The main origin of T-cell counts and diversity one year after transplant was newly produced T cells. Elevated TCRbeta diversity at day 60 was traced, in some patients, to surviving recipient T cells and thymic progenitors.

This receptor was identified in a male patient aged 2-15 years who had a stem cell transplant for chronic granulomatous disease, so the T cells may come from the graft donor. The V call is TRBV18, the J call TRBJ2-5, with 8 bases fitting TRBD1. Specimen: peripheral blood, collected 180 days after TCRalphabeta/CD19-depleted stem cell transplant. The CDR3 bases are TGTGCCAGCTCAACCCGGACAGGGTATGAGACCCAGTACTTC. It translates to CASSTRTGYETQYF.